This entry features one TCR beta chain sequence. The sample comes from a study of blood T cell repertoires in COVID-19. V was clipped by 3 bases and J by 5 bases, with 17 bases between them. CDR1 and CDR2 (germline): SGDLS, YYNGEE. The CDR3 is made up of 15 amino acids. Original data processing: Researchers report that nucleated cell counts were estimated from reference gene primer amplification. The repertoire was sequenced with immunoSEQ multiplex PCR; TCRdb's copy has only in-frame clones and lacks some. V and J calls and clone size follow that table, whereas D and trimming were derived from the DNA. In the table there are a few hundred thousand clones, 87% of which are singletons.

Sequencing used peripheral blood. The clonotype originates from a young woman who had recovered from COVID-19. The J gene is TRBJ1-1, the V gene TRBV9; TRBD1 is a possible D gene (5 bases). The CDR3 loop reads CASSEGQHPRTEAFF. CDR3 nucleotide sequence: TGTGCCAGCAGCGAGGGGCAGCACCCGAGGACTGAAGCTTTCTTT. Combining the CDR3 with reference TRBV9 and TRBJ1-1 gives the whole variable domain DSGVTQTPKHLITATGQRVTLRCSPRSGDLSVYWYQQSLDQGLQFLIQYYNGEERAKGNILERFSAQQFPDLHSELNLSSLELGDSALYFCASSEGQHPRTEAFFGQGTRLTVV.